Listed below are T cell receptor beta chains from one sample, sequenced in a study of T cells in narcolepsy. The repertoire was sequenced with immunoSEQ multiplex PCR; TCRdb's copy has only in-frame clones and lacks some. There are roughly 24,000 clones in the sample; more than 75% occur only once, and around 0.99% lies in the top ten. Sequencing used memory (CD45RA-) CD4+ T cells from blood. Receptors were obtained from a human donor in good health. Each CDR3 is given with its conserved first and last residue. A D gene is named only where the DNA matches it firmly. Only some rows state a clone size, as once, few, many or a class for expanded clones.

CDR3nt: TGTGCCAGCAGCTTAGTAAGGAAGTATGGCTACACCTTC
CDR3aa: CASSLVRKYGYTF
v_gene: TRBV7-9
abundance: few
d_gene: .
j_gene: TRBJ1-2

CDR3nt: TGTGCCAGCAGCTTCTGGTCCCGGGACAGGGACAATCAGCCCCAGCATTTT
CDR3aa: CASSFWSRDRDNQPQHF
v_gene: TRBV5-6
abundance: .
d_gene: TRBD1
j_gene: TRBJ1-5

CDR3nt: TGTGCCAGTAGTATAGGTGGGAGGTCCCTCAATGAGCAGTTCTTC
CDR3aa: CASSIGGRSLNEQFF
v_gene: TRBV19
abundance: .
d_gene: .
j_gene: TRBJ2-1

CDR3nt: TGTGCCAGCTCTACGATCTCGCGGGGACGCGGGGAGCTGTTTTTT
CDR3aa: CASSTISRGRGELFF
v_gene: TRBV18
abundance: .
d_gene: .
j_gene: TRBJ2-2

CDR3nt: TGTGCCAGCAGTGTTCCGGGACTAAACACCGGGGAGCTGTTTTTT
CDR3aa: CASSVPGLNTGELFF
v_gene: TRBV28
abundance: .
d_gene: TRBD2
j_gene: TRBJ2-2

CDR3nt: TGTGCCAGCAGCCCGGAACGGGTCCAACGAGCTTTCTTT
CDR3aa: CASSPERVQRAFF
v_gene: TRBV27
abundance: .
d_gene: .
j_gene: TRBJ1-1

CDR3nt: TGTGCCAGCAGTGACCGCTTTGGTAATTCACCCCTCCACTTT
CDR3aa: CASSDRFGNSPLHF
v_gene: TRBV6-1
abundance: .
d_gene: .
j_gene: TRBJ1-6

CDR3nt: TGTGCCAGCAGCCAAGATCTCCGGGACACGGCAACTAATGAAAAACTGTTTTTT
CDR3aa: CASSQDLRDTATNEKLFF
v_gene: TRBV4-2
abundance: .
d_gene: .
j_gene: TRBJ1-4

CDR3nt: TGTGCCAGCAGCTTAGGGGCAGAGTACGAGCAGTACTTC
CDR3aa: CASSLGAEYEQYF
v_gene: TRBV11-3
abundance: .
d_gene: .
j_gene: TRBJ2-7

CDR3nt: TGTGCCAGCAGCTTAGATCAGGCCAGCAGAATGCCCCAGCATTTT
CDR3aa: CASSLDQASRMPQHF
v_gene: TRBV11-2
abundance: .
d_gene: .
j_gene: TRBJ1-5

CDR3nt: TGTGCCTGGGGGACTAGCGGGGCAGACGAGCAGTACTTC
CDR3aa: CAWGTSGADEQYF
v_gene: TRBV30
abundance: .
d_gene: TRBD2
j_gene: TRBJ2-7

CDR3nt: TGTGCCAGCAGCCCGACAGGGGGACGTTCACCCCTCCACTTT
CDR3aa: CASSPTGGRSPLHF
v_gene: TRBV7-3
abundance: few
d_gene: TRBD1
j_gene: TRBJ1-6

CDR3nt: TGTGCCAGCAGCGTAGGTACAGGTATTAACTCTGGGGCCAACGTCCTGACTTTC
CDR3aa: CASSVGTGINSGANVLTF
v_gene: TRBV9
abundance: .
d_gene: .
j_gene: TRBJ2-6

CDR3nt: TGTGCCAGCAGCTTTCGGACTAGCGGGGGGGTCGGGGAGCTGTTTTTT
CDR3aa: CASSFRTSGGVGELFF
v_gene: TRBV7-2
abundance: .
d_gene: TRBD2
j_gene: TRBJ2-2

CDR3nt: TGTGCCAGCAGCGTTCGACAGGATAACAATGAGCAGTTCTTC
CDR3aa: CASSVRQDNNEQFF
v_gene: TRBV9
abundance: .
d_gene: .
j_gene: TRBJ2-1

CDR3nt: TGTGCCAGCAGCAATCCGGGACAGGGAAGGACCGAGCAGTACTTC
CDR3aa: CASSNPGQGRTEQYF
v_gene: TRBV7-9
abundance: few
d_gene: TRBD1
j_gene: TRBJ2-7

CDR3nt: TGTGCCAGCAGCTTAGATTTCGGAAGCTACGAGCAGTACTTC
CDR3aa: CASSLDFGSYEQYF
v_gene: TRBV7-9
abundance: .
d_gene: .
j_gene: TRBJ2-7

CDR3nt: TGTGCCTGGAGTGTATTGCCTGGGGCCGGGGAGCTGTTTTTT
CDR3aa: CAWSVLPGAGELFF
v_gene: TRBV30
abundance: .
d_gene: .
j_gene: TRBJ2-2

CDR3nt: TGTGCCAGCAGTTCGGACAGGTTCTCCTACAATGAGCAGTTCTTC
CDR3aa: CASSSDRFSYNEQFF
v_gene: TRBV27
abundance: few
d_gene: TRBD1
j_gene: TRBJ2-1

CDR3nt: TGTGCCAGCAAAGTATACGAGCAGTACTTC
CDR3aa: CASKVYEQYF
v_gene: TRBV2
abundance: .
d_gene: .
j_gene: TRBJ2-7

CDR3nt: TGTGCCAGCAGCGAACCTTACTCCAGGGACTACGAGCAGTACTTC
CDR3aa: CASSEPYSRDYEQYF
v_gene: TRBV5-7
abundance: .
d_gene: .
j_gene: TRBJ2-7

CDR3nt: TGCGCCAGCAGCCAAGATCAAAGTGTAGCTTTCTTT
CDR3aa: CASSQDQSVAFF
v_gene: TRBV4-3
abundance: .
d_gene: .
j_gene: TRBJ1-1

CDR3nt: TGTGCCAGCAGTAGGGAACCCGGTAACTATGGCTACACCTTC
CDR3aa: CASSREPGNYGYTF
v_gene: TRBV6-4
abundance: .
d_gene: .
j_gene: TRBJ1-2

CDR3nt: TGTGCCAGCAATCGAGCGGGAGTGGGCAACACCGGGGAGCTGTTTTTT
CDR3aa: CASNRAGVGNTGELFF
v_gene: TRBV27
abundance: .
d_gene: TRBD2
j_gene: TRBJ2-2

CDR3nt: TGTGCCAGCAGCCCATATATCGGGACAGGGGATAGGTGGCAAGAGACCCAGTACTTC
CDR3aa: CASSPYIGTGDRWQETQYF
v_gene: TRBV7-8
abundance: .
d_gene: TRBD1
j_gene: TRBJ2-5